The rows below give T cell receptor beta chains drawn from one sample of a study of cytomegalovirus exposure and HLA in healthy donors. Assay used: immunoSEQ multiplex PCR; TCRdb lists only in-frame clones, some missing. The specimen's table records roughly 100,000 clones. The specimen was PBMCs. The receptors here all came from a middle-aged man in good health and CMV-seronegative. Both conserved end residues are trimmed from each CDR3. Each record gives: V gene, J gene, CDR3 protein.

TRBV5-1	TRBJ2-5	ASSISGTTETQY
TRBV19	TRBJ2-1	ASSSPVGTGDDNEQF
TRBV11-2	TRBJ1-2	ASSIAGTAMNYGYT
TRBV11-3	TRBJ2-5	ASSYGGETQY
TRBV27	TRBJ2-7	ASRSQGYEQY
TRBV7-9	TRBJ2-7	ASSANFKEGEQY
TRBV27	TRBJ2-7	ASKASWSSYEQY
TRBV6-6	TRBJ1-6	ASSYGGTGRSPLH
TRBV7-2	TRBJ2-3	ASSLPTFGGRINTQY
TRBV2	TRBJ2-2	ASSTGHPTGELF